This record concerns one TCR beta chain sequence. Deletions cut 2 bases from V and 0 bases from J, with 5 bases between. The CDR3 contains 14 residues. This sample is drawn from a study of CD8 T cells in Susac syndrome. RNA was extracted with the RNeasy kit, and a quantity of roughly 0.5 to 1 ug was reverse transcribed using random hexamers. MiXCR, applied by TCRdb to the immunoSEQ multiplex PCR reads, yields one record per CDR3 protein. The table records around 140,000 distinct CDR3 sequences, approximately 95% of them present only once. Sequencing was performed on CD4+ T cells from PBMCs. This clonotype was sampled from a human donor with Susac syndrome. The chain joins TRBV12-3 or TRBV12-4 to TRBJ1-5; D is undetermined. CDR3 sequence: CASSLSSSNQPQHF. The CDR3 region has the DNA TGTGCCAGCAGTTTATCCAGTAGCAATCAGCCCCAGCATTTT.